Given below is one T cell receptor (beta chain) in context. The target antigen is unknown. This CDR3 comprises 15 residues. V lost 4 bases and J lost 3, with 12 bases in between. Germline CDR1 reads SGHTA; CDR2 reads FQGTGA. Assay: immunoSEQ multiplex PCR; the TCRdb copy retains only in-frame clones and omits some. The sample presents about 37,000 clones, none singletons. The sample comes from a study of T cells after posttransplantation cyclophosphamide. The related graft donor's blood sample was taken on the day of bone marrow donation. Study-level results: Donor CD8+ memory clones often dominated recipient blood repertoires at later times. TRB overlap between skin or GI tissue T cells and blood was limited. After PTCy, TRB diversity resembled that of CNI/methotrexate controls.

The sequence came from a man younger than 40 in good health and a related stem cell transplant donor. The specimen was PBMCs. V usage is TRBV7-3 and J usage is TRBJ2-2; no definite D call. The CDR3 reads CASSSTWADTGELFF. DNA for the CDR3: TGTGCCAGCAGCTCCACCTGGGCAGACACCGGGGAGCTGTTTTTT.